A single sample is the source of the 8 T cell receptor beta chains below, sequenced in a study of post-analysis software for immune sequencing data. Study observations and caveats: Elevated frequency relative to controls characterized several TRBV segments in patients, TRBV5-6, TRBV5-1 and TRBV20-1 among them.

For these TCRs, the target antigens are not known. Unique molecular identifiers were carried by the TCR beta cDNA libraries. A single record per CDR3 protein comes from TCRdb applying MiXCR to the PCR reads. The sample comprises hundreds of thousands of distinct CDR3 sequences, about 57% of which are singletons, and 4% to 5.5% rests with the top ten. The sample consisted of blood. These receptors were obtained from a girl under 18 with multiple sclerosis.

The chain links TRBV6-4 to TRBJ2-7; possibly TRBD1 or TRBD2 for D (6 bases each). Per the germline V gene, CDR1 is MRHNA and CDR2 is SNTAGT. Trimming stripped 10 bases from V and 5 bases from J, with 21 bases between. The CDR3 runs to 14 residues. CDR3 amino acids: CATENEGEVDEQYF. As DNA, the CDR3 is TGTGCCACCGAGAATGAGGGGGAGGTTGACGAGCAGTACTTC.

The chain joins TRBV3-1 to TRBJ2-5; TRBD2 agrees at 8 bases. The J call is in doubt because the DNA end fits TRBJ2-7 better. CDR1 and CDR2 (germline): LGHDT, YNNKEL (reference sequence). The CDR3 loop spans 16 amino acids. The CDR3 DNA follows: TGTGCCAGCAACGGGACTAGGCCTTACCCCCACTACGAGCAGTACTTC. Translating it yields CASNGTRPYPHYEQYF.

The gene calls are TRBV14 and TRBJ2-1; 7 bases are shared with TRBD2. V shed 2 bases, J shed 6 bases, and the junction held 7 bases outside the gene matches. Germline-derived CDR1 and CDR2 are SGHDN and FVKESK. The CDR3 is 15 residues long. CDR3 region: CASSQISGLFNEQFF. The CDR3 coding sequence is TGTGCCAGCAGCCAAATTAGCGGGCTATTCAATGAGCAGTTCTTC.

V and J are TRBV27 and TRBJ1-2; 8 bases fit TRBD1. CDR3 length: 17 amino acids. V shed 3 bases, J shed 6 bases, and the junction held 15 bases outside the gene matches. Germline lookup yields CDR1 MNHEY and CDR2 SMNVEV (reference sequence). The CDR3 DNA sequence: TGTGCCAGCAGTTTCGGCTCCGGGATTACAGGGGGTCATGGCTACACCTTC. Protein: CASSFGSGITGGHGYTF.

This clonotype has a single count. V and J are TRBV20-1 and TRBJ2-1, with 7 bases identical to TRBD2. The CDR3 has 15 residues. The V and J ends lost 5 bases and 0 bases, in that order; junction bases with no gene match: 7. Germline values: CDR1 DFQATT, CDR2 SNEGSKA (reference sequence). The CDR3 DNA follows: TGCAGTGCTCGGACTAGTCCATACTCCTACAATGAGCAGTTCTTC. This translates into CSARTSPYSYNEQFF.

This clonotype was detected only a few times. The CDR3 DNA reads as TGCGCCAGCAGCTACGGACAGGGCAGCTATGGCTACACCTTC. This gives the protein CASSYGQGSYGYTF. This chain uses TRBV5-1 with TRBJ1-2, with 8 bases lining up with TRBD1. The CDR3 loop spans 14 amino acids. The germline CDR1 and CDR2 sequences are SGHRS and YFSETQ. V lost 3 bases to trimming and J lost 4 bases; unmatched junction nucleotides: 5.

J is TRBJ1-1 and V is TRBV29-1, with D unresolved. V was pared by 7 bases and J by 0 bases, with 12 bases between. The length of the CDR3 is 13 residues. The V gene's germline CDR1 is SQVTM and CDR2 ANQGSEA. In DNA form, the CDR3 reads TGCAGCGCCGTAAACCATCTGAACACTGAAGCTTTCTTT. It yields the protein CSAVNHLNTEAFF.

This clonotype showed up just once. A junction boundary mismatches the germline segment, possibly from a read error. The gene calls are TRBV3-1 and TRBJ2-5; 7 positions match TRBD1. There are 18 residues in the CDR3. In germline, CDR1 is LGHDT, CDR2 YNNKEL (reference sequence). The CDR3 loop reads CASSQKGVNRGHQETQYF. Written as DNA, the CDR3 is TGTGCCAGCAGCCAAAAAGGAGTCAACAGGGGACACCAGGAGACCCAGTACTTC.